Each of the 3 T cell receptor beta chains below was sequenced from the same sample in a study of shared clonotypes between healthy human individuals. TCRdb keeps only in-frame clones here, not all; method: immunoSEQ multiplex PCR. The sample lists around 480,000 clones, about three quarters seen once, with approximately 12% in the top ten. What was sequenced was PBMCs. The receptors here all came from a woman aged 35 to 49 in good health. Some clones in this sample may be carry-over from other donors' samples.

The CDR3 region is CASSPMLAGETQYF. The CDR3 bases are TGCGCCAGCAGCCCAATGTTAGCGGGAGAGACCCAGTACTTC. The V call is TRBV5-1, the J call TRBJ2-5; 7 nucleotides line up with TRBD2. The CDR3 runs 14 residues. V lost 4 bases, J lost 4 bases, and 7 bases stayed unmatched. Germline-derived CDR1 and CDR2 are SGHRS and YFSETQ.

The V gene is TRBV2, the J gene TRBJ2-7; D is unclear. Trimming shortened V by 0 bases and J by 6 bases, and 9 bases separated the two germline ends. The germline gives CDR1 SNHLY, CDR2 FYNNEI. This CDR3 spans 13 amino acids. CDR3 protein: CASSEAQVLEQYF. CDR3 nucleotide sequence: TGTGCCAGCAGTGAAGCCCAGGTTCTCGAGCAGTACTTC.

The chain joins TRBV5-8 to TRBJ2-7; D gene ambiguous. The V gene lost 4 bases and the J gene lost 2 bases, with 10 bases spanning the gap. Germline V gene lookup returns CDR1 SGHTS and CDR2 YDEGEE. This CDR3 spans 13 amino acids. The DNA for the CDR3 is TGTGCCAGCAGCGTTGGACGGACCTACGAGCAGTACTTC. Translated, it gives CASSVGRTYEQYF.